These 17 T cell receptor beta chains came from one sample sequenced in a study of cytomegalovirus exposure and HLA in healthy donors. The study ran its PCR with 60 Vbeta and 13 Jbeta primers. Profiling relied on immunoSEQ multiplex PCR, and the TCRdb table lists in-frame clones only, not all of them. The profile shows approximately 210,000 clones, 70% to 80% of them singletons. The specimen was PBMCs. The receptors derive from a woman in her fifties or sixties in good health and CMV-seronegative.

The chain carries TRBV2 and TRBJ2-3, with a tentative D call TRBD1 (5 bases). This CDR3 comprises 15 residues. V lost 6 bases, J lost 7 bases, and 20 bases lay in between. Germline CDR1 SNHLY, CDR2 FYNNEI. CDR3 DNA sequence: TGTGCCAGCAGGGCACGACAGAACTTAGGTTATACGCAGTATTTT. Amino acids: CASRARQNLGYTQYF.

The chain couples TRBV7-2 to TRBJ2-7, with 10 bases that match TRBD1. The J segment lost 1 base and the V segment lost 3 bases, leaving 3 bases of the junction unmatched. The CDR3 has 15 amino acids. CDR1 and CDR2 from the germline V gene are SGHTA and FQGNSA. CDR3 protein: CASSFAGQGSYEQYF. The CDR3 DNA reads TGTGCCAGCAGCTTTGCGGGACAGGGGTCCTACGAGCAGTACTTC.

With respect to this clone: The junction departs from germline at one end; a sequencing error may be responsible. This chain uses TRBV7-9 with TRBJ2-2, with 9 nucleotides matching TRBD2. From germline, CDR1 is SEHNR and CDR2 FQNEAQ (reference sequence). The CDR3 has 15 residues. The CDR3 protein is CASSIAGDRAGELFF. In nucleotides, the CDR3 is TGTGCCAGCAGCATAGCGGGAGACAGGGCCGGGGAGCTGTTTTTT.

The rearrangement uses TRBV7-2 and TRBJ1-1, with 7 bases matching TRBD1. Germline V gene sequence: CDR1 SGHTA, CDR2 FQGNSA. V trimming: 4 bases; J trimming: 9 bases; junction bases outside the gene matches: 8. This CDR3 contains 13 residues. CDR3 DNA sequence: TGTGCCAGCAGCTCCGTGGACAGGCTGAAAGCTTTCTTT. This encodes CASSSVDRLKAFF. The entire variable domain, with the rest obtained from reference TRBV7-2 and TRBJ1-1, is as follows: GAGVSQSPSNKVTEKGKDVELRCDPISGHTALYWYRQSLGQGLEFLIYFQGNSAPDKSGLPSDRFSAERTGGSVSTLTIQRTQQEDSAVYLCASSSVDRLKAFFGQGTRLTVV.

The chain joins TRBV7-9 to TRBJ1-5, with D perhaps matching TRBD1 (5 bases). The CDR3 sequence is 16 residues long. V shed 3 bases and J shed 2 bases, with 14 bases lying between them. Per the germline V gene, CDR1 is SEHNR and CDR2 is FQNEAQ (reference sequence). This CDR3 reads CASSLVGPTGNQPQHF. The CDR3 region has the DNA TGTGCCAGCAGCTTGGTGGGGCCAACAGGCAATCAGCCCCAGCATTTT. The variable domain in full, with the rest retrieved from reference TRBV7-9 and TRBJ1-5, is DTGVSQNPRHKITKRGQNVTFRCDPISEHNRLYWYRQTLGQGPEFLTYFQNEAQLEKSRLLSDRFSAERPKGSFSTLEIQRTEQGDSAMYLCASSLVGPTGNQPQHFGDGTRLSIL.

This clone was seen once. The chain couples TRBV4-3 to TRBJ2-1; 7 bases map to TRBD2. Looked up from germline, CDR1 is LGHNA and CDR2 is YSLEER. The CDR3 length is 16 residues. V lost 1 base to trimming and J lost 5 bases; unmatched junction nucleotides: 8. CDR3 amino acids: CASSQAGLAVNNEQFF. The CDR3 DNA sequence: TGCGCCAGCAGCCAAGCTGGCCTAGCGGTAAACAATGAGCAGTTCTTC.

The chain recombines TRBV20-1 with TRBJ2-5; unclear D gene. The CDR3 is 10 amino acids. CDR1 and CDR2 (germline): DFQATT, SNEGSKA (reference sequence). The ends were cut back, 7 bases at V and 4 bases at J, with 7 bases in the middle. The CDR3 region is CSDVRETQYF. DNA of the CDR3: TGCAGTGACGTGCGAGAGACCCAGTACTTC.

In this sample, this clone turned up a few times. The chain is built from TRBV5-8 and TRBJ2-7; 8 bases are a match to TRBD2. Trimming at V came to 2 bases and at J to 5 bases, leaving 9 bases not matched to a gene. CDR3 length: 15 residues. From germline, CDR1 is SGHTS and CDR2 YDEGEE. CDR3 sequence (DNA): TGTGCCAGCAGCTTAAGCGGGAGAAACTACCACGAGCAGTACTTC. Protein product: CASSLSGRNYHEQYF. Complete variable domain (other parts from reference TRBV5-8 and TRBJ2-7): EAGVTQSPTHLIKTRGQQATLRCSPISGHTSVYWYQQALGLGLQFLLWYDEGEERNRGNFPPRFSGRQFPNYSSELNVNALELEDSALYLCASSLSGRNYHEQYFGPGTRLTVT.

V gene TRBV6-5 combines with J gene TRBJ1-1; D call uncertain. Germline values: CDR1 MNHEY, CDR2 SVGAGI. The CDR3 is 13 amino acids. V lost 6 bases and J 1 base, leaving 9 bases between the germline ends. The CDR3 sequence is CASSGGRNTEAFF. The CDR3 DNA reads TGTGCCAGCAGCGGCGGAAGGAACACTGAAGCTTTCTTT.

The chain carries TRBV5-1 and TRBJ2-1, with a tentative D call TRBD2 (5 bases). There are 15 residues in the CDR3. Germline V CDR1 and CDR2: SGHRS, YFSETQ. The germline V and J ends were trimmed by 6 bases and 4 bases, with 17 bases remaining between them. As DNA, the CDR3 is TGCGCCAGCAAAACCTCTGGCGGGCCTTACAATGAGCAGTTCTTC. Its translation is CASKTSGGPYNEQFF.

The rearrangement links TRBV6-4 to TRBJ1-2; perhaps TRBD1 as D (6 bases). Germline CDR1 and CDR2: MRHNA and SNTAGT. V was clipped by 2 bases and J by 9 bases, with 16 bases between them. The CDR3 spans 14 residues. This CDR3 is CASSDRPLQGRYTF. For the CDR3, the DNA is TGTGCCAGCAGTGACCGCCCCTTACAGGGACGCTACACCTTC.

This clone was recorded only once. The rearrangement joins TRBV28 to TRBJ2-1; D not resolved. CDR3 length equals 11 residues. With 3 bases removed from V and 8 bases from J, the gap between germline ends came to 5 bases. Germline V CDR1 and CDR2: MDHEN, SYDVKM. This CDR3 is CASSFGYEQFF. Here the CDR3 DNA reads TGTGCCAGCAGTTTCGGGTATGAGCAGTTCTTC.

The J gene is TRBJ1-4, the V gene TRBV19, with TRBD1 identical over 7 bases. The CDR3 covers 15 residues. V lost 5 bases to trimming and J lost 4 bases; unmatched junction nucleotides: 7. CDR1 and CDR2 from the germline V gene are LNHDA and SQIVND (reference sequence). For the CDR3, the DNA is TGTGCCAGTAGTTCCGCCGGGACAGTTAATGAAAAACTGTTTTTT. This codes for CASSSAGTVNEKLFF.

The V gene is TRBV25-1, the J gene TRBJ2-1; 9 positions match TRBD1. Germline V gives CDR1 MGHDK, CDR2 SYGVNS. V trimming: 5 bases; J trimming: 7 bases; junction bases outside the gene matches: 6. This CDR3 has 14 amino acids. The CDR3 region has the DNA TGTGCCAGCAGTAGGGACAGGGCGAAAAATGAGCAGTTCTTC. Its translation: CASSRDRAKNEQFF.

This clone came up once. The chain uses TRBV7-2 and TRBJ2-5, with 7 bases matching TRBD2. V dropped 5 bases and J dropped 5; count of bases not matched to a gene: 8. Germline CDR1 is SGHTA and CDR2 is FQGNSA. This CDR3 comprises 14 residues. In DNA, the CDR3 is TGTGCCAGCAGCGGGGGAGGGCAGCGGGAGACCCAGTACTTC. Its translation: CASSGGGQRETQYF.

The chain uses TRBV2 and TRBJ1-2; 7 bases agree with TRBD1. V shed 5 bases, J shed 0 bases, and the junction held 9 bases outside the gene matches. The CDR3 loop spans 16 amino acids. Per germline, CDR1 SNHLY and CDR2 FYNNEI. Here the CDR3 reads CASSLRGTEANYGYTF. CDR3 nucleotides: TGTGCCAGCAGTCTACGGGGGACAGAAGCTAACTATGGCTACACCTTC.

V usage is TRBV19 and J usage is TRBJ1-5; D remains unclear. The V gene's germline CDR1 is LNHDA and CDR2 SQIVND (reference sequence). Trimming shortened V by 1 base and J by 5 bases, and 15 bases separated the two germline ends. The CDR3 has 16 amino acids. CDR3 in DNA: TGTGCCAGTAGTATAGTGGGCCCCGCTTCCTATCAGCCCCAGCATTTT. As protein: CASSIVGPASYQPQHF.